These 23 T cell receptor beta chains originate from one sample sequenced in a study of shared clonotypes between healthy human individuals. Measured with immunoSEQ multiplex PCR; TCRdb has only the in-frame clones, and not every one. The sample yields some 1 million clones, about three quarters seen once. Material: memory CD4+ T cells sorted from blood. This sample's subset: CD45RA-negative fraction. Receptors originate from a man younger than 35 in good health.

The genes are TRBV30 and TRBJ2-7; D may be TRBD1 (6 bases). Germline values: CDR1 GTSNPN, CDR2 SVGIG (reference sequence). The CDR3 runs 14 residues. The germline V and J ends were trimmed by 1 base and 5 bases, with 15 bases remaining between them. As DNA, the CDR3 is TGTGCCTGGAGTGAACAGGGTATGGGGGACGAGCAGTACTTC. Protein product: CAWSEQGMGDEQYF.

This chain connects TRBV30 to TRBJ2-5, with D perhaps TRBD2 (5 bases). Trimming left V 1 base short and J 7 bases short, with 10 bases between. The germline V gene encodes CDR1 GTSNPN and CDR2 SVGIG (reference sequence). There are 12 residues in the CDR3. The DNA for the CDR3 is TGTGCCTGGAGTGCTAGCTCGGGGACCCAGTACTTC. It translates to CAWSASSGTQYF.

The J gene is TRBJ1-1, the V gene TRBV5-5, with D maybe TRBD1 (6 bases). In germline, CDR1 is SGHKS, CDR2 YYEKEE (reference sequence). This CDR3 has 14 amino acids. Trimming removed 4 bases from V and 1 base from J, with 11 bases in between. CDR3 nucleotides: TGTGCCAGCAGCCTACGGACAGCGAACACTGAAGCTTTCTTT. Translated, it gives CASSLRTANTEAFF. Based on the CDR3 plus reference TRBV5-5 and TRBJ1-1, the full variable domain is DAGVTQSPTHLIKTRGQQVTLRCSPISGHKSVSWYQQVLGQGPQFIFQYYEKEERGRGNFPDRFSARQFPNYSSELNVNALLLGDSALYLCASSLRTANTEAFFGQGTRLTVV.

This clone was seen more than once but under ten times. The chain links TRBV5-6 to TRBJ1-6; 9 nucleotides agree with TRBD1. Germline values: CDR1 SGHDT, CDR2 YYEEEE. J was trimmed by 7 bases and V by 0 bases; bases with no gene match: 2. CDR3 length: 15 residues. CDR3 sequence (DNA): TGTGCCAGCAGCTTGGAGGACAGGGGCAATTCACCCCTCCACTTT. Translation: CASSLEDRGNSPLHF.

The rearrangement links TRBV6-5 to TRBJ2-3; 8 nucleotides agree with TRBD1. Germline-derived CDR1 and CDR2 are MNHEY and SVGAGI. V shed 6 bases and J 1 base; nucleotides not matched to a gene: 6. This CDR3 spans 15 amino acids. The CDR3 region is CASRPRGRGTDTQYF. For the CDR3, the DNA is TGTGCCAGCAGACCCAGGGGGCGCGGCACAGATACGCAGTATTTT.

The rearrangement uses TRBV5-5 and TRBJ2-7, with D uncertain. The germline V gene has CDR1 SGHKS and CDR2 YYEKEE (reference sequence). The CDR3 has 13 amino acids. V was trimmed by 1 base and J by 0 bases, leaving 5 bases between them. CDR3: CASSLSTSYEQYF. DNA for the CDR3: TGTGCCAGCAGCTTGTCAACCTCCTACGAGCAGTACTTC.

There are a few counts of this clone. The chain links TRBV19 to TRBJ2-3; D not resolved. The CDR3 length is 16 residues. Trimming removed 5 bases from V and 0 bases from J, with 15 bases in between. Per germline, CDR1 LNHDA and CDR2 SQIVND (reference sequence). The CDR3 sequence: CASSANSGWSTDTQYF. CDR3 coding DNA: TGTGCCAGTAGTGCCAATTCTGGATGGAGCACAGATACGCAGTATTTT. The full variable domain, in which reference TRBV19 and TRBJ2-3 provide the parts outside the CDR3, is DGGITQSPKYLFRKEGQNVTLSCEQNLNHDAMYWYRQDPGQGLRLIYYSQIVNDFQKGDIAEGYSVSREKKESFPLTVTSAQKNPTAFYLCASSANSGWSTDTQYFGPGTRLTVL.

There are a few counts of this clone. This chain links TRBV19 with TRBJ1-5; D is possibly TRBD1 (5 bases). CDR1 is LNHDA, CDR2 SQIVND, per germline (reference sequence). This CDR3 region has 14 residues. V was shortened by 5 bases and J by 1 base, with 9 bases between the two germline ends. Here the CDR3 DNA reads TGTGCCAGTAGTTGGGGGAGCAGCAATCAGCCCCAGCATTTT. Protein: CASSWGSSNQPQHF.

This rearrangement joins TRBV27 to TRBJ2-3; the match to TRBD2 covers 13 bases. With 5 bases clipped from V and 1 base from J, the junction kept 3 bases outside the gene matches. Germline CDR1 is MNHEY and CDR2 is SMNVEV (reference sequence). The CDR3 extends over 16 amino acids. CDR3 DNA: TGTGCCAGCAGTCTCGGGACTAGCGGGGGCACAGATACGCAGTATTTT. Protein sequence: CASSLGTSGGTDTQYF.

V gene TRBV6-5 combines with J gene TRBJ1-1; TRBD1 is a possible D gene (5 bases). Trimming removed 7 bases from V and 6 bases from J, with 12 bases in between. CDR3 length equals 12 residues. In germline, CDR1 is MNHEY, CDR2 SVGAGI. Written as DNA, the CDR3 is TGTGCCAGCAACAAGGGGAGCTCTGAAGCTTTCTTT. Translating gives CASNKGSSEAFF.

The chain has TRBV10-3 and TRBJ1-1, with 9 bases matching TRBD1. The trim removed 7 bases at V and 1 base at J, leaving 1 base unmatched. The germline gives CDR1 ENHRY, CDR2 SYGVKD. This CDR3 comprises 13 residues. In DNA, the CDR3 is TGTGCCATCAACAGGGGGCGGAACACTGAAGCTTTCTTT. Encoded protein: CAINRGRNTEAFF.

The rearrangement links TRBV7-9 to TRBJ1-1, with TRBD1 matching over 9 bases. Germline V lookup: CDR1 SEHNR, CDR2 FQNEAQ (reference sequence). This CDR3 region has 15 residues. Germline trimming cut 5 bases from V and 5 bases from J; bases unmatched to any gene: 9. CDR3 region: CASSPGTGRATEAFF. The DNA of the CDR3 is TGTGCCAGCAGCCCCGGGACAGGGCGGGCGACTGAAGCTTTCTTT. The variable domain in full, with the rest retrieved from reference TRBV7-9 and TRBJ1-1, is DTGVSQNPRHKITKRGQNVTFRCDPISEHNRLYWYRQTLGQGPEFLTYFQNEAQLEKSRLLSDRFSAERPKGSFSTLEIQRTEQGDSAMYLCASSPGTGRATEAFFGQGTRLTVV.

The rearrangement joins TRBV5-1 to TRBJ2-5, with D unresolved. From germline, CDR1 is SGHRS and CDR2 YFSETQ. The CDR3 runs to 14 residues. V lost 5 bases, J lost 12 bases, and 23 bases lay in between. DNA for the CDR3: TGCGCCAGCAGTTCAACCTGGACCAACAACGAGAAGTACTTC. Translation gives CASSSTWTNNEKYF.

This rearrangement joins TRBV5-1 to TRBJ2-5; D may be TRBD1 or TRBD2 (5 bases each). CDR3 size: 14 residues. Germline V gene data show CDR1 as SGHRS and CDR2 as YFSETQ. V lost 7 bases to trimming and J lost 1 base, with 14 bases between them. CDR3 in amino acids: CASAGTLLQETQYF. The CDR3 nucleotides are TGCGCCAGCGCCGGGACCCTCCTCCAAGAGACCCAGTACTTC. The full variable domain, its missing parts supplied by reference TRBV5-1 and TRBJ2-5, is KAGVTQTPRYLIKTRGQQVTLSCSPISGHRSVSWYQQTPGQGLQFLFEYFSETQRNKGNFPGRFSGRQFSNSRSEMNVSTLELGDSALYLCASAGTLLQETQYFGPGTRLLVL.

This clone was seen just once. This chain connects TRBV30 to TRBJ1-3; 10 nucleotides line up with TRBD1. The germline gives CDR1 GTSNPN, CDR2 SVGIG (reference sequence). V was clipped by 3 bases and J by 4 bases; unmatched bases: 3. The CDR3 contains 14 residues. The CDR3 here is CAWSGTGDGNTIYF. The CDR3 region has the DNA TGTGCCTGGAGCGGGACAGGGGACGGAAACACCATATATTTT.

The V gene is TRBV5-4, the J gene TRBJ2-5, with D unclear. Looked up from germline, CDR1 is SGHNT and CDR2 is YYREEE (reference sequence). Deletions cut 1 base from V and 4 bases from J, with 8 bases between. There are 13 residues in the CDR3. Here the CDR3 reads CASSLIGGETQYF. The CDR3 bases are TGTGCCAGCAGCTTGATCGGTGGAGAGACCCAGTACTTC.

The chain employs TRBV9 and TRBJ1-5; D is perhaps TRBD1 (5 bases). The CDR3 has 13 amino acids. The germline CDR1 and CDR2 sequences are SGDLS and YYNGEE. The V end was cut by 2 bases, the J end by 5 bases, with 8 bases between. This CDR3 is CASSVGPDQPQHF. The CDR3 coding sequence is TGTGCCAGCAGCGTGGGACCCGATCAGCCCCAGCATTTT.

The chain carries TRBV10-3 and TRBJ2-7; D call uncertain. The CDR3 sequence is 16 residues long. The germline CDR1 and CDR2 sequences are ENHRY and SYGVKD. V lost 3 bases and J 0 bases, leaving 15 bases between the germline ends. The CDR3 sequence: CAISESDQPSSYEQYF. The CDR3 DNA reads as TGTGCCATCAGTGAATCCGACCAACCTAGCTCCTACGAGCAGTACTTC.

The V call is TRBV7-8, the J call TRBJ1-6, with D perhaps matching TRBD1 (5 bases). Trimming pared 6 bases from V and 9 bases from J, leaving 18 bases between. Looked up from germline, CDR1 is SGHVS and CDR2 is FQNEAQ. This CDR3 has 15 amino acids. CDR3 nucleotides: TGTGCCAGCAGGGTCTCCGGGACTTCCAGTTCACCCCTCCACTTT. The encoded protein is CASRVSGTSSSPLHF.

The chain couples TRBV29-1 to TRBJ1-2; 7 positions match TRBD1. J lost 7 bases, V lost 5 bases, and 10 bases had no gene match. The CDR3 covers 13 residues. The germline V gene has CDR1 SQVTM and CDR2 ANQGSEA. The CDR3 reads CSVLTEGAVGYTF. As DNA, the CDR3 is TGCAGCGTTTTGACGGAGGGGGCTGTTGGCTACACCTTC.

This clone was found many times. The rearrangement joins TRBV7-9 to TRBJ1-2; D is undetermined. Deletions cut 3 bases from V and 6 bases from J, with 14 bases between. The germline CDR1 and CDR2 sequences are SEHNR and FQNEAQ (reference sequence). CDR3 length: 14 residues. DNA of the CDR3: TGTGCCAGCAGCTTGGACTGGGGAGGAGATGGCTACACCTTC. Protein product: CASSLDWGGDGYTF.

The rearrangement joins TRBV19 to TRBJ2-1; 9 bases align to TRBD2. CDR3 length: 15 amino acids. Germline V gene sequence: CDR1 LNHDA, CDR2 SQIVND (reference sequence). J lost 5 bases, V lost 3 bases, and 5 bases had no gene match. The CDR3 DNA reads TGTGCCAGTAGTATTAGCGGGAGTCTGAACAATGAGCAGTTCTTC. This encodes CASSISGSLNNEQFF. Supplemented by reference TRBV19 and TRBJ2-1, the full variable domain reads DGGITQSPKYLFRKEGQNVTLSCEQNLNHDAMYWYRQDPGQGLRLIYYSQIVNDFQKGDIAEGYSVSREKKESFPLTVTSAQKNPTAFYLCASSISGSLNNEQFFGPGTRLTVL.

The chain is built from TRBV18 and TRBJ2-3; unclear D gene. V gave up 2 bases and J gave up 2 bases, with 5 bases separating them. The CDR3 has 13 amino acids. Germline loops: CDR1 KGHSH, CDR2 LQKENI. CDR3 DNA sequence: TGTGCCAGCTCACCAGCCACCACAGATACGCAGTATTTT. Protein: CASSPATTDTQYF.